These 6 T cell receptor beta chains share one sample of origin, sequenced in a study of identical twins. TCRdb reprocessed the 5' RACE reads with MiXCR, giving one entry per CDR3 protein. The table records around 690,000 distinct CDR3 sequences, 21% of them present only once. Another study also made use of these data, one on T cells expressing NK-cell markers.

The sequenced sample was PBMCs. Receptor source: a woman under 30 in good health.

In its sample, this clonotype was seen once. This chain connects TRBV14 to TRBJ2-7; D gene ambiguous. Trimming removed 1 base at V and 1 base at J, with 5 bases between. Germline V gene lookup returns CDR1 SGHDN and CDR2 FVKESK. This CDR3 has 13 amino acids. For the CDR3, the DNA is TGTGCCAGCAGCCAAGGGGATTCCTACGAGCAGTACTTC. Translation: CASSQGDSYEQYF.

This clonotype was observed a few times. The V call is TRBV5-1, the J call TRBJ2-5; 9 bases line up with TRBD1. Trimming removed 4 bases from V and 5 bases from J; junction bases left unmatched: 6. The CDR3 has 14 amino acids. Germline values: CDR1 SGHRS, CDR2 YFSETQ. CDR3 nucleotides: TGCGCCAGCAGCCGTGGGACAGGGAGGGAGACCCAGTACTTC. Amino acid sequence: CASSRGTGRETQYF.

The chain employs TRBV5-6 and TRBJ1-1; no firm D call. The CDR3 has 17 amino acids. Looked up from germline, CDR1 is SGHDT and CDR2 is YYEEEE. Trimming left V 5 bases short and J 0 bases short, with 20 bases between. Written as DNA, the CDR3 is TGTGCCAGCAGAAGAAACGGGGTCCCCGATATGAACACTGAAGCTTTCTTT. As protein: CASRRNGVPDMNTEAFF.

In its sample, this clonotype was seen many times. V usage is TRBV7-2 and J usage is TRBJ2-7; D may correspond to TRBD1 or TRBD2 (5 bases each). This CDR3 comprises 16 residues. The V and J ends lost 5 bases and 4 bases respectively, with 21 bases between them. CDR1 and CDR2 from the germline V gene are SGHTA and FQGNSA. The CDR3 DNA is TGTGCCAGCAGCCCACGGGGCCGAGGACCCCCTTACGAGCAGTACTTC. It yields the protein CASSPRGRGPPYEQYF.

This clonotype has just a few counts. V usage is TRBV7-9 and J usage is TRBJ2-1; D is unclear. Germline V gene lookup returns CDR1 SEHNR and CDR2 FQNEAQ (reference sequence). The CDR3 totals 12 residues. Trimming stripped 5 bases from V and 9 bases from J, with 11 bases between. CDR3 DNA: TGTGCCAGCAGCATCCCGGTGGGTGAGCAGTTCTTC. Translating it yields CASSIPVGEQFF.

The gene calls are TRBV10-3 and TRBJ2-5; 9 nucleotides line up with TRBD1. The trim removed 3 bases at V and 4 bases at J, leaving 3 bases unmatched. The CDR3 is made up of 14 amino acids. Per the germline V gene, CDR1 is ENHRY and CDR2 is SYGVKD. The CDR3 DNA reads TGTGCCATCAGTGAACAGGGGGCACGAGAGACCCAGTACTTC. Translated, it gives CAISEQGARETQYF.